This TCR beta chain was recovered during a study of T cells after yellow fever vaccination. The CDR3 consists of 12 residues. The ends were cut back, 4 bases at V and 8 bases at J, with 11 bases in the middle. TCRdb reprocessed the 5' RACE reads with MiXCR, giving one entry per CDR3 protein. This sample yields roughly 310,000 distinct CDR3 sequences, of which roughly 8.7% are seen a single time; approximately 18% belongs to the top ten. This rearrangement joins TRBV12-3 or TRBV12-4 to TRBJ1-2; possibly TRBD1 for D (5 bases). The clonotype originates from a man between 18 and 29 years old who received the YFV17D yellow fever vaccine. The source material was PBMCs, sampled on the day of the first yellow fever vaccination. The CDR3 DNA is TGTGCCAGCAGTTGGGGCGTGCGGGGCTACACCTTC. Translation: CASSWGVRGYTF.